This entry concerns a single T cell receptor beta chain. Antigen unknown. The record originates from a study of Ad26.COV2.S vaccination and SARS-CoV-2 variants. Overall study results and limits: Reported post-vaccination CD8+ and CD4+ T cell responses to spike showed substantial breadth. Higher spike-specific TCR breadth was found in vaccine recipients than in placebo recipients. Total T cell responses, in the TCR breadth and depth analyses, may have been underestimated.

Sequencing used immunoSEQ multiplex PCR; TCRdb keeps in-frame clones, though not all of them. The sample yields about 180,000 clones, around nine tenths seen once. Germline CDR1 SGHTA, CDR2 FQGTGA. The V end was cut by 1 base, the J end by 3 bases, with 13 bases between. This CDR3 is built from 16 residues. The starting material was peripheral blood, obtained after recovery from COVID-19. The receptor was isolated from a human donor who had recovered from COVID-19. The rearrangement joins TRBV7-3 to TRBJ2-1, with D hard to call. In DNA form, the CDR3 reads TGTGCCAGCAGCTTAAATGGGCTTGGCTTCTACAATGAGCAGTTCTTC. Residues: CASSLNGLGFYNEQFF.